These 27 T cell receptor beta chains share one sample of origin, sequenced in a study of radiotherapy plus CTLA-4 blockade in lung cancer. The assay was immunoSEQ multiplex PCR, and TCRdb's table has in-frame clones only and misses some. The sample lists nearly 110,000 clones, approximately 87% occurring once. The sample was peripheral blood, taken from a patient treated with radiotherapy plus ipilimumab. The receptors were gathered from a human donor with non-small cell lung cancer that progressed on radiotherapy plus ipilimumab. Some clones in this sample may be carry-over from other donors' samples.

The rearrangement uses TRBV6-6 and TRBJ2-3, with 7 positions matching TRBD1. The ends lost 4 bases at V and 1 base at J; junction bases unmatched: 8. This CDR3 comprises 16 residues. The germline V gene has CDR1 MNHNY and CDR2 SVGAGI (reference sequence). For the CDR3, the DNA is TGTGCCAGCAGTTGGGAGACAGGGCTTCGCACAGATACGCAGTATTTT. Protein product: CASSWETGLRTDTQYF.

The chain joins TRBV2 to TRBJ1-1; TRBD1 matches 8 bases. The CDR3 runs to 13 residues. CDR1 and CDR2 (germline): SNHLY, FYNNEI. V was clipped by 8 bases and J by 4 bases; unmatched bases: 6. CDR3: CASHLRGPTEAFF. The CDR3 DNA follows: TGTGCCAGCCATCTCAGGGGGCCCACTGAAGCTTTCTTT.

The chain couples TRBV27 to TRBJ1-1; 7 nucleotides match TRBD1. The germline CDR1 and CDR2 sequences are MNHEY and SMNVEV (reference sequence). The CDR3 length is 13 residues. V dropped 4 bases and J dropped 5; count of bases not matched to a gene: 4. The CDR3 DNA reads TGTGCCAGCAGTTGGACAGGAGGAACTGAAGCTTTCTTT. Translating it yields CASSWTGGTEAFF.

In nucleotides, the CDR3 is TGTGCCAGCAGCGCCACGGGTGGGGGGACAACGAAAGAGACCCAGTACTTC. This encodes CASSATGGGTTKETQYF. The chain joins TRBV5-6 to TRBJ2-5; D possibly matches TRBD1 or TRBD2 (6 bases each). The CDR3 runs to 17 residues. Germline V gene sequence: CDR1 SGHDT, CDR2 YYEEEE. The V end lost 4 bases, the J end lost 3 bases, and 22 bases lay between the germline ends. Drawing the rest from reference TRBV5-6 and TRBJ2-5, the complete variable domain is DAGVTQSPTHLIKTRGQQVTLRCSPKSGHDTVSWYQQALGQGPQFIFQYYEEEERQRGNFPDRFSGHQFPNYSSELNVNALLLGDSALYLCASSATGGGTTKETQYFGPGTRLLVL.

The chain is built from TRBV7-6 and TRBJ2-1; D perhaps matches TRBD1 (6 bases). Germline lookup yields CDR1 SGHVS and CDR2 FNYEAQ. CDR3 size: 19 residues. The V gene lost 1 base and the J gene lost 0 bases, with 19 bases spanning the gap. In nucleotides, the CDR3 is TGTGCCAGCAGCTTAGTTCCCCCCCACCAGGGGAGCTCCTACAATGAGCAGTTCTTC. Encoded protein: CASSLVPPHQGSSYNEQFF. Filled out from reference TRBV7-6 and TRBJ2-1, the complete variable domain reads GAGVSQSPRYKVTKRGQDVALRCDPISGHVSLYWYRQALGQGPEFLTYFNYEAQQDKSGLPNDRFSAERPEGSISTLTIQRTEQRDSAMYRCASSLVPPHQGSSYNEQFFGPGTRLTVL.

In this sample, this clone turned up once. This sequence joins TRBV30 and TRBJ1-1; D is possibly TRBD1 (5 bases). CDR1 GTSNPN and CDR2 SVGIG come from the germline V gene (reference sequence). The germline V and J ends were trimmed by 0 bases and 6 bases, with 23 bases remaining between them. The CDR3 length is 17 residues. This CDR3 is CAWSVSYHMEGLPEAFF. The DNA for the CDR3 is TGTGCCTGGAGTGTATCGTACCATATGGAGGGGCTTCCTGAAGCTTTCTTT. Complete variable domain (other parts from reference TRBV30 and TRBJ1-1): SQTIHQWPATLVQPVGSPLSLECTVEGTSNPNLYWYRQAAGRGLQLLFYSVGIGQISSEVPQNLSASRPQDRQFILSSKKLLLSDSGFYLCAWSVSYHMEGLPEAFFGQGTRLTVV.

This chain connects TRBV18 to TRBJ1-6; perhaps TRBD1 as D (6 bases). V shed 4 bases and J shed 10 bases, with 20 bases lying between them. Germline V CDR1 and CDR2: KGHSH, LQKENI. CDR3 length: 16 residues. In nucleotides, the CDR3 is TGTGCCAGCTCACTCTTCGAGCAGGGGATGAAGTCACCCCTCCACTTT. Amino acids: CASSLFEQGMKSPLHF.

The chain couples TRBV18 to TRBJ1-6, with 9 bases identical to TRBD1. CDR1 is KGHSH, CDR2 LQKENI, per germline. The CDR3 totals 17 residues. Losses at the gene ends were 4 bases for V and 8 bases for J; bases not matched to a gene: 12. The CDR3 bases are TGTGCCAGCTCACATTCCGGGGACAGGGTTCGTGATTCACCCCTCCACTTT. This gives the protein CASSHSGDRVRDSPLHF.

The rearrangement joins TRBV5-1 to TRBJ1-5; D may be TRBD1 (6 bases). The CDR3 consists of 15 residues. From germline, CDR1 is SGHRS and CDR2 YFSETQ. V was cut by 6 bases and J by 7 bases, with 20 bases left in between. The DNA of the CDR3 is TGCGCCAGCACTGCCAGGGGTGAACCGGGACAGCCCCAGCATTTT. Encoded protein: CASTARGEPGQPQHF.

The chain couples TRBV1 to TRBJ2-1; the D call of TRBD2 is as the table states it, not checked on the DNA. TRBV1 is a pseudogene locus. The CDR3 runs to 17 residues. The CDR3 region has the DNA TGCACCAGCAGCCAAGATTCTAGCGGGGGCTCCTACAATGAGCAGTTCTTC. It is translated as CTSSQDSSGGSYNEQFF.

The rearrangement joins TRBV6-5 to TRBJ2-5; D may match TRBD1 or TRBD2 (7 bases each). CDR3 length: 14 residues. V gave up 2 bases and J gave up 5 bases, with 12 bases separating them. Germline CDR1 and CDR2: MNHEY and SVGAGI. CDR3 sequence reads: CASSYQGGVETQYF. CDR3 in DNA: TGTGCCAGCAGTTACCAGGGGGGGGTCGAGACCCAGTACTTC.

The rearrangement uses TRBV18 and TRBJ1-2, with 7 nucleotides matching TRBD1. Germline lookup yields CDR1 KGHSH and CDR2 LQKENI. The trim removed 2 bases at V and 4 bases at J, leaving 7 bases unmatched. This CDR3 comprises 15 residues. The CDR3 sequence is CASSPYTGVGYGYTF. The CDR3 DNA reads TGTGCCAGCTCACCATACACAGGGGTGGGCTATGGCTACACCTTC. Filled out from reference TRBV18 and TRBJ1-2, the complete variable domain reads NAGVMQNPRHLVRRRGQEARLRCSPMKGHSHVYWYRQLPEEGLKFMVYLQKENIIDESGMPKERFSAEFPKEGPSILRIQQVVRGDSAAYFCASSPYTGVGYGYTFGSGTRLTVV.

The rearrangement joins TRBV6-4 to TRBJ1-2; D might be TRBD1 (6 bases). The CDR3 extends over 13 amino acids. With 6 bases removed from V and 6 bases from J, the gap between germline ends came to 14 bases. Germline values: CDR1 MRHNA, CDR2 SNTAGT. DNA for the CDR3: TGTGCCAGCAGACCCGGGGGGGCTGATGGCTACACCTTC. Amino acid sequence: CASRPGGADGYTF.

The chain employs TRBV5-6 and TRBJ1-2; D is ambiguous. The CDR3 consists of 12 residues. Trimming took off 3 bases at V and 7 bases at J, with 10 bases between the two ends. Germline loops: CDR1 SGHDT, CDR2 YYEEEE. This CDR3 is CASSSGLGGYTF. The CDR3, as DNA: TGTGCCAGCAGCTCTGGACTGGGTGGCTACACCTTC.

The CDR3 loop reads CASSSRGGNQETQYF. Written as DNA, the CDR3 is TGTGCCAGCAGCTCCCGAGGGGGCAACCAAGAGACCCAGTACTTC. The rearrangement uses TRBV7-9 and TRBJ2-5, with 7 nucleotides matching TRBD1. The V and J ends lost 4 bases and 0 bases, in that order; junction bases with no gene match: 5. Germline CDR1 reads SEHNR; CDR2 reads FQNEAQ (reference sequence). This CDR3 is 15 amino acids long.

V is TRBV5-1 and J is TRBJ2-7; unclear D gene. The CDR3 is made up of 14 amino acids. V lost 4 bases, J lost 3 bases, and 14 bases lay in between. Germline values: CDR1 SGHRS, CDR2 YFSETQ. The CDR3 DNA reads as TGCGCCAGCAGCCCTGGGCCCCTCGACTACGAGCAGTACTTC. As protein: CASSPGPLDYEQYF. The full variable domain, rest sourced from reference TRBV5-1 and TRBJ2-7, is KAGVTQTPRYLIKTRGQQVTLSCSPISGHRSVSWYQQTPGQGLQFLFEYFSETQRNKGNFPGRFSGRQFSNSRSEMNVSTLELGDSALYLCASSPGPLDYEQYFGPGTRLTVT.

V gene TRBV19 combines with J gene TRBJ2-1; D might be TRBD2 (5 bases). CDR1 and CDR2 from the germline V gene are LNHDA and SQIVND (reference sequence). The CDR3 is made up of 15 amino acids. Trimming removed 6 bases at V and 7 bases at J, with 19 bases between. CDR3 DNA: TGTGCCAGTAGCCCTCTAGCCGTCCTGGGGAATGAGCAGTTCTTC. Translated, it gives CASSPLAVLGNEQFF. The variable domain in full, completed from reference TRBV19 and TRBJ2-1, reads DGGITQSPKYLFRKEGQNVTLSCEQNLNHDAMYWYRQDPGQGLRLIYYSQIVNDFQKGDIAEGYSVSREKKESFPLTVTSAQKNPTAFYLCASSPLAVLGNEQFFGPGTRLTVL.

In regard to this clone: Within the sample, other DNA sequences also encode this same CDR3. The V and J genes are TRBV18 and TRBJ1-1, with D possibly TRBD1 on 5 matching bases. The V end lost 2 bases, the J end lost 2 bases, and 12 bases lay between the germline ends. Germline CDR1 is KGHSH and CDR2 is LQKENI. The CDR3 is 15 residues long. CDR3 residues: CASSPYRQPNTEAFF. DNA for the CDR3: TGTGCCAGCTCACCATATCGACAGCCAAACACTGAAGCTTTCTTT.

This clone was detected once. The CDR3 DNA follows: TGCGCCAGCAGCTTGATATCTAGCGGGGGGCGAGGGACCCAGTACTTC. Translating gives CASSLISSGGRGTQYF. V gene TRBV5-1 combines with J gene TRBJ2-5; 11 bases agree with TRBD2. The CDR3 sequence is 16 residues long. CDR1 is SGHRS and CDR2 is YFSETQ in the germline V gene. V lost 1 base to trimming and J lost 7 bases; unmatched junction nucleotides: 9.

The V call is TRBV7-2, the J call TRBJ1-4, with a weak D call TRBD1 (5 bases). Between the trimmed V and J ends, which lost 3 bases and 4 bases, there was a span of 24 bases. The CDR3 runs 19 residues. From germline, CDR1 is SGHTA and CDR2 FQGNSA. CDR3 sequence reads: CASSFRESSVVQFNEKLFF. DNA for the CDR3: TGTGCCAGCAGCTTCAGGGAGTCTAGTGTAGTGCAATTTAATGAAAAACTGTTTTTT.

The genes are TRBV5-1 and TRBJ2-3; D is possibly TRBD1 (5 bases). V shed 3 bases and J shed 3 bases, with 14 bases lying between them. Looked up from germline, CDR1 is SGHRS and CDR2 is YFSETQ. The CDR3 spans 15 residues. The CDR3 region is CASSWTAGRTDTQYF. The CDR3 nucleotides read TGCGCCAGCAGCTGGACCGCAGGGCGGACAGATACGCAGTATTTT.

The chain employs TRBV6-5 and TRBJ1-5; TRBD1 matches 7 bases. The germline V gene has CDR1 MNHEY and CDR2 SVGAGI. The V and J ends lost 5 bases and 2 bases, in that order; junction bases with no gene match: 3. CDR3 length equals 14 residues. CDR3 DNA sequence: TGTGCCAGCAGTAAAACAGGGGGCAATCAGCCCCAGCATTTT. Residues: CASSKTGGNQPQHF.

The chain recombines TRBV25-1 with TRBJ2-1, with a possible D match to TRBD2 (5 bases). V was cut by 3 bases and J by 10 bases, with 10 bases left in between. Germline loops: CDR1 MGHDK, CDR2 SYGVNS. The CDR3 is 12 amino acids. CDR3 DNA sequence: TGTGCCAGCAGTGAGAGGGCTAACGAGCAGTTCTTC. Amino acids: CASSERANEQFF.

The J gene is TRBJ2-5, the V gene TRBV5-1; D might be TRBD1 (6 bases). The CDR3 covers 14 residues. Looked up from germline, CDR1 is SGHRS and CDR2 is YFSETQ. Deletions cut 3 bases from V and 2 bases from J, with 11 bases between. The CDR3 loop reads CASSSQGNQETQYF. DNA of the CDR3: TGCGCCAGCAGCTCACAGGGTAATCAAGAGACCCAGTACTTC.

The chain uses TRBV9 and TRBJ2-2, with D unresolved. Per the germline V gene, CDR1 is SGDLS and CDR2 is YYNGEE. The CDR3 covers 15 residues. V lost 1 base and J lost 0, with 7 bases in between. This CDR3 reads CASSVLGTNTGELFF. CDR3 coding DNA: TGTGCCAGCAGCGTACTGGGGACGAACACCGGGGAGCTGTTTTTT.

Written as DNA, the CDR3 is TGTGCCAGCTCCCTGGCCAGGGGCTCTGGGGCCAACGTCCTGACTTTC. This translates into CASSLARGSGANVLTF. The rearrangement links TRBV18 to TRBJ2-6; weak D call: TRBD1 (6 bases). Trimming took 6 bases from V and 0 from J, leaving 12 bases between them. The CDR3 has 16 residues. CDR1 is KGHSH, CDR2 LQKENI, per germline.

V gene TRBV9 combines with J gene TRBJ1-2; 7 bases fit TRBD1. V lost 3 bases to trimming and J lost 5 bases; unmatched junction nucleotides: 13. The CDR3 has 16 residues. From germline, CDR1 is SGDLS and CDR2 YYNGEE. The CDR3 nucleotides read TGTGCCAGCAGCGCGGACTTCAGCGGACAGGCGTATGGCTACACCTTC. Protein sequence: CASSADFSGQAYGYTF.